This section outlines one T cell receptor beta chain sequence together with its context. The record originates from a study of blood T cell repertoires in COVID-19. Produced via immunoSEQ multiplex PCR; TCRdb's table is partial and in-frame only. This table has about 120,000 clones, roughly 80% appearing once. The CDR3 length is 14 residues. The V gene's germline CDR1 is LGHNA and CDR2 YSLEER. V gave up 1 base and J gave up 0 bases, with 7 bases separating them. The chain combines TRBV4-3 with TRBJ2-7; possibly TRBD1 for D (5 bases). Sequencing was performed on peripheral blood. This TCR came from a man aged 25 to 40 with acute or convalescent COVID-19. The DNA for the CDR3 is TGCGCCAGCAGCCAAGCCAGGGTCTCCTACGAGCAGTACTTC. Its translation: CASSQARVSYEQYF.